This T cell receptor (beta chain) derives from a study of T cells in Graves' hyperthyroidism and ophthalmopathy. This clonotype was recorded at least ten times. Its antigen is unidentified. TCR beta CDR3 region amplification was performed from RNA transcripts. The HTBI set primed first-round TCR CDR3 RT-PCR. MiXCR was run by TCRdb on the multiplex PCR reads, yielding one entry per CDR3 protein. The sample records about 560,000 distinct CDR3 sequences, roughly 50% being singletons. Study results and caveats: Peripheral blood also featured most of the thyroid clonotypes expanded above 0.001. Ophthalmopathy prediction by the model preceded onset by a median about 6 months.

The CDR3 length is 13 residues. V lost 5 bases and J 3 bases, leaving 10 bases between the germline ends. CDR1 is SGHVS and CDR2 is FQNEAQ in the germline V gene. Graves' hyperthyroidism showing no ophthalmopathy progression within 18 months was considered stable. Lactation, pregnancy, other autoimmune disease or uncontrolled infection led to exclusion of patients. The chain has TRBV7-8 and TRBJ2-5; tentative D call: TRBD2 (5 bases). The receptor was isolated from a woman between 18 and 29 years old with Graves' hyperthyroidism. Sequenced sample: peripheral blood or thyroid tissue (not recorded which). CDR3 loop: CASSPPSKETQYF. The CDR3 nucleotides read TGTGCCAGCAGCCCGCCTAGCAAAGAGACCCAGTACTTC.